This T cell receptor beta chain originates from a study of blood T cells in healthy people across ages. The CDR3 has 11 residues. V was shortened by 10 bases and J by 4 bases, with 10 bases between the two germline ends. Looked up from germline, CDR1 is SNHLY and CDR2 is FYNNEI. Through a sample-barcoded 5' primer and a J-beta primer mix, a second PCR was run for roughly 7 to 12 cycles. TCRdb processed the 5' RACE reads anew with MiXCR; each CDR3 protein has one entry. This table has about 690,000 distinct CDR3 sequences, around 41% appearing once. This receptor was identified in a man aged 80 or over in good health. Sequencing was done on a sample of blood. The V gene is TRBV2, the J gene TRBJ1-1, with a weak D call TRBD1 (5 bases). The CDR3 region is CATGGGTEAFF. The CDR3 DNA follows: TGTGCCACCGGCGGGGGCACTGAAGCTTTCTTT. Together with reference TRBV2 and TRBJ1-1, the CDR3 gives the full variable domain: EPEVTQTPSHQVTQMGQEVILRCVPISNHLYFYWYRQILGQKVEFLVSFYNNEISEKSEIFDDQFSVERPDGSNFTLKIRSTKLEDSAMYFCATGGGTEAFFGQGTRLTVV.